The 13 T cell receptor beta chains below all came from one sample that was sequenced in a study of lymphopenia after photon versus proton radiotherapy. The data were produced by immunoSEQ multiplex PCR, yet TCRdb's version contains in-frame clones alone and is incomplete. The repertoire holds 15,000 to 20,000 clones, with approximately 90% as singletons. The sample in question was peripheral blood, obtained from a patient treated with proton-based radiotherapy. The receptors come from an older woman with cholangiocarcinoma. Some clones in this sample may be carry-over from other donors' samples.

V gene TRBV28 combines with J gene TRBJ2-7; tentatively, D is TRBD1 (6 bases). Germline V gene lookup returns CDR1 MDHEN and CDR2 SYDVKM. The CDR3 consists of 13 residues. V was clipped by 7 bases and J by 6 bases, with 16 bases between them. CDR3 protein: CASNSGTPLEQYF. The CDR3 bases are TGTGCCAGCAATTCCGGGACACCCCTCGAGCAGTACTTC.

J is TRBJ1-1 and V is TRBV27, with 12 bases fitting TRBD1. The length of the CDR3 is 16 residues. The germline CDR1 and CDR2 sequences are MNHEY and SMNVEV (reference sequence). Trimming took 6 bases from V and 3 from J; bases not matched to a gene: 8. CDR3 nucleotide sequence: TGTGCCAGCAGACGGGGACAGGGGGCACTGGACACTGAAGCTTTCTTT. It encodes CASRRGQGALDTEAFF.

V is TRBV2 and J is TRBJ1-4; D is unclear. CDR3 length equals 15 residues. CDR1 SNHLY and CDR2 FYNNEI come from the germline V gene. Trimming pared 7 bases from V and 8 bases from J, leaving 20 bases between. The CDR3 here is CASTQSGLRREKLFF. CDR3 coding DNA: TGTGCCAGCACCCAAAGTGGACTTCGTCGGGAAAAACTGTTTTTT. Full variable domain (remainder filled in from reference TRBV2 and TRBJ1-4): EPEVTQTPSHQVTQMGQEVILRCVPISNHLYFYWYRQILGQKVEFLVSFYNNEISEKSEIFDDQFSVERPDGSNFTLKIRSTKLEDSAMYFCASTQSGLRREKLFFGSGTQLSVL.

The chain links TRBV10-3 to TRBJ2-7; 10 bases line up with TRBD1. Trimming took 10 bases from V and 1 from J; bases not matched to a gene: 13. The CDR3 has 16 amino acids. The germline V gene has CDR1 ENHRY and CDR2 SYGVKD. DNA of the CDR3: TGTGCCAGCAGACCCTCGACAGGGGGCGAATCCTACGAGCAGTACTTC. It encodes CASRPSTGGESYEQYF.

This chain joins TRBV15 and TRBJ1-1; D gene uncertain. V was clipped by 0 bases and J by 0 bases, with 8 bases between them. CDR3 length: 15 amino acids. Germline V gene data show CDR1 as LNHNV and CDR2 as YYDKDF (reference sequence). The CDR3 loop is CATSRDTAMNTEAFF. The CDR3, as DNA: TGTGCCACCAGCAGAGATACGGCTATGAACACTGAAGCTTTCTTT.

CDR3 bases: TGTGCCAGCAGACCGGGACTTTTATGGGTGGATACGCAGTATTTT. Amino acid sequence: CASRPGLLWVDTQYF. The chain joins TRBV5-4 to TRBJ2-3, with a possible D match to TRBD2 (6 bases). CDR1 SGHNT and CDR2 YYREEE come from the germline V gene (reference sequence). V lost 5 bases and J lost 6, with 19 bases in between. The CDR3 extends over 15 amino acids.

The rearrangement uses TRBV27 and TRBJ2-7, with D unresolved. The germline V gene has CDR1 MNHEY and CDR2 SMNVEV (reference sequence). Trimming took off 4 bases at V and 0 bases at J, with 22 bases between the two ends. This CDR3 has 18 amino acids. The chain's CDR3 is CASSSTTSTFESSYEQYF. The CDR3 coding sequence is TGTGCCAGCAGTTCCACAACCTCGACCTTTGAGAGCTCCTACGAGCAGTACTTC.

The chain combines TRBV15 with TRBJ1-2, with D possibly matching TRBD1 (5 bases). The CDR3 consists of 15 residues. Germline CDR1 and CDR2: LNHNV and YYDKDF (reference sequence). The germline V and J ends were trimmed by 3 bases and 4 bases, with 15 bases remaining between them. The chain's CDR3 is CATSSTSGSGYGYTF. DNA for the CDR3: TGTGCCACCAGCAGTACTTCAGGGTCCGGCTATGGCTACACCTTC.

The chain carries TRBV2 and TRBJ2-1; D may be TRBD1 (6 bases). Per germline, CDR1 SNHLY and CDR2 FYNNEI. V lost 3 bases and J lost 11, with 11 bases in between. This CDR3 contains 12 residues. The CDR3 DNA reads as TGTGCCAGCAGTGATAGGGGGTATAAGCAGTTCTTC. Amino acid sequence: CASSDRGYKQFF.

For the CDR3, the DNA is TGTGCCAGCAGCTTAGCGCCCCTCGGGGGCGAGCAGTACTTC. It yields the protein CASSLAPLGGEQYF. V gene TRBV7-2 combines with J gene TRBJ2-7, with D perhaps TRBD2 (6 bases). V lost 0 bases and J lost 6, with 12 bases in between. The germline V gene encodes CDR1 SGHTA and CDR2 FQGNSA. The CDR3 consists of 14 residues.

V is TRBV7-2 and J is TRBJ2-6; D possibly matches TRBD1 or TRBD2 (6 bases each). V gave up 3 bases and J gave up 5 bases, with 20 bases separating them. Germline V gives CDR1 SGHTA, CDR2 FQGNSA. The length of the CDR3 is 18 residues. CDR3 DNA sequence: TGTGCCAGCAGCTTGGGGGGCTCGGATCCTACCCGGGCCAACGTCCTGACTTTC. Its translation is CASSLGGSDPTRANVLTF.

As for this clone: One end of the junction varies from germline; a read error may be responsible. The same CDR3 is also encoded by other DNA sequences in this sample. The chain joins TRBV11-3 to TRBJ1-5, with 7 bases lining up with TRBD1. This CDR3 contains 12 residues. CDR1 SGHNT and CDR2 YENEEA come from the germline V gene. CDR3 region: CASSQDRRRQHF. CDR3 nucleotides: TGCGCCAGCAGTCAGGACAGGCGTCGCCAGCATTTT.

The CDR3 region has the DNA TGTGCCAGCAGTCTACTAGCTAACATTCAGTACTTC. Translated, it gives CASSLLANIQYF. The chain has TRBV28 and TRBJ2-4, with a possible D match to TRBD2 (6 bases). The CDR3 covers 12 residues. Germline V gives CDR1 MDHEN, CDR2 SYDVKM. V shed 5 bases and J shed 7 bases, with 9 bases lying between them.